The 16 T cell receptor beta chains reported below all come from one sample, sequenced in a study of T-cell memory formation after mild COVID-19. Via MiXCR, TCRdb re-called the 5' RACE reads, giving one row per CDR3 protein. This sample has under 650,000 distinct CDR3 sequences, with over 15% found just once. The specimen sequenced was PBMCs or a T cell subset sorted from them (not recorded which). These receptors came from an adult woman who had mild COVID-19 (a few samples of this study predate the infection). Cell type and time point are not known.

This clonotype was observed a few times. The chain recombines TRBV6-5 with TRBJ1-2; no clear D. V was trimmed by 2 bases and J by 6 bases, leaving 22 bases between them. CDR3 length equals 17 residues. Germline V lookup: CDR1 MNHEY, CDR2 SVGAGI. The CDR3 DNA follows: TGTGCCAGCAGTTACAGCGGAGGGCCCTCCGGGCGTGATGGCTACACCTTC. Protein sequence: CASSYSGGPSGRDGYTF.

J is TRBJ2-1 and V is TRBV15; 7 bases are shared with TRBD2. The CDR3 has 12 residues. With 8 bases clipped from V and 4 bases from J, the junction kept 2 bases outside the gene matches. Germline CDR1 and CDR2: LNHNV and YYDKDF (reference sequence). The CDR3 loop is CATQAGYNEQFF. The CDR3 coding sequence is TGTGCCACCCAAGCGGGGTACAATGAGCAGTTCTTC. Full variable domain (outside the CDR3, taken from reference TRBV15 and TRBJ2-1): DAMVIQNPRYQVTQFGKPVTLSCSQTLNHNVMYWYQQKSSQAPKLLFHYYDKDFNNEADTPDNFQSRRPNTSFCFLDIRSPGLGDTAMYLCATQAGYNEQFFGPGTRLTVL.

This sequence joins TRBV6-2 or TRBV6-3 and TRBJ2-3; possibly TRBD2 for D (6 bases). This CDR3 comprises 16 residues. Trimming left V 4 bases short and J 5 bases short, with 19 bases between. CDR1 is MNHEY, CDR2 SVGEGT, per germline. DNA of the CDR3: TGTGCCAGCAGTTCCCGAGCGGGCGAAGGGCTAGATACGCAGTATTTT. This codes for CASSSRAGEGLDTQYF.

There are a few counts of this clonotype. This chain links TRBV12-3 or TRBV12-4 with TRBJ1-1, with D tentatively TRBD1 (6 bases). This CDR3 region has 14 residues. Trimming took off 5 bases at V and 5 bases at J, with 15 bases between the two ends. The CDR3 DNA follows: TGTGCCAGCAGTCCCGCTACAGGGAGGACTGAAGCTTTCTTT. As protein: CASSPATGRTEAFF.

CDR3 bases: TGTGCCAGCAGTGAAACCCTAGCGGCTCGGGGAACAGATACGCAGTATTTT. Protein: CASSETLAARGTDTQYF. The chain recombines TRBV6-1 with TRBJ2-3; 7 bases agree with TRBD2. This CDR3 has 17 amino acids. After removal of 2 bases from V and 3 bases from J, the junction contained 11 bases not matched to a gene. Germline CDR1 is MNHNS and CDR2 is SASEGT.

There are a few counts of this clonotype. This chain connects TRBV4-1 to TRBJ2-2; unclear D gene. CDR1 MGHRA and CDR2 YSYEKL come from the germline V gene. The CDR3 is 15 amino acids. Trimming stripped 0 bases from V and 0 bases from J, with 5 bases between. Written as DNA, the CDR3 is TGCGCCAGCAGCCAAGATAGGGCGAACACCGGGGAGCTGTTTTTT. It translates to CASSQDRANTGELFF.

This clonotype was detected a few times. This chain joins TRBV30 and TRBJ2-7, with 9 nucleotides matching TRBD2. There are 14 residues in the CDR3. J gave up 6 bases and V 5 bases, and 11 bases lay outside the gene matches. Germline CDR1 GTSNPN, CDR2 SVGIG (reference sequence). As DNA, the CDR3 is TGTGCCTGGTCCCATTCCGGACTAGCGAGCGAGCAGTACTTC. Its protein is CAWSHSGLASEQYF. The full variable domain, in which reference TRBV30 and TRBJ2-7 provide the parts outside the CDR3, is SQTIHQWPATLVQPVGSPLSLECTVEGTSNPNLYWYRQAAGRGLQLLFYSVGIGQISSEVPQNLSASRPQDRQFILSSKKLLLSDSGFYLCAWSHSGLASEQYFGPGTRLTVT.

This clonotype has a count of ten or more. V gene TRBV27 combines with J gene TRBJ2-7; tentatively, D is TRBD2 (6 bases). Between the trimmed V and J ends, which lost 5 bases and 7 bases, there was a span of 15 bases. This CDR3 spans 13 amino acids. CDR1 is MNHEY and CDR2 is SMNVEV in the germline V gene (reference sequence). As DNA, the CDR3 is TGTGCCAGCAGTCCCCCCGGCCGGGGGGAGCAGTACTTC. As protein: CASSPPGRGEQYF.

This clonotype has a count of ten or more. The chain uses TRBV27 and TRBJ1-2, with TRBD1 as a possible D gene (5 bases). V lost 1 base to trimming and J lost 6 bases, with 9 bases between them. The CDR3 contains 13 residues. Germline values: CDR1 MNHEY, CDR2 SMNVEV (reference sequence). The DNA for the CDR3 is TGTGCCAGCAGTTTATTAGGGGCGAATGGCTACACCTTC. It is translated as CASSLLGANGYTF.

The chain joins TRBV24-1 to TRBJ2-3; 8 nucleotides align to TRBD1. The CDR3 extends over 15 amino acids. Germline V gene data show CDR1 as KGHDR and CDR2 as SFDVKD. V gave up 2 bases and J gave up 5 bases; unmatched junction bases: 5. CDR3: CATSDSSGGVDTQYF. The CDR3 DNA follows: TGTGCCACCAGTGATTCGTCAGGGGGCGTAGATACGCAGTATTTT.

This clonotype was recorded a few times. This chain connects TRBV12-3 or TRBV12-4 to TRBJ1-5, with TRBD1 as a possible D gene (6 bases). The ends were cut back, 7 bases at V and 1 base at J, with 14 bases in the middle. CDR3 size: 15 residues. CDR3 in DNA: TGTGCCAGCAACCCAGGGGATAGGAGCAATCAGCCCCAGCATTTT. This encodes CASNPGDRSNQPQHF.

This clonotype was observed a few times. The gene calls are TRBV3-1 and TRBJ1-2; 7 bases align to TRBD1. V was pared by 3 bases and J by 4 bases, with 5 bases of the junction left unmatched. This CDR3 spans 14 amino acids. Germline CDR1 and CDR2: LGHDT and YNNKEL (reference sequence). CDR3 sequence (DNA): TGTGCCAGCAGCCAGCGGGACAGCCTCTATGGCTACACCTTC. It is translated as CASSQRDSLYGYTF.

V is TRBV12-3 or TRBV12-4 and J is TRBJ1-1, with TRBD1 identical over 8 bases. The trim removed 6 bases at V and 0 bases at J, leaving 3 bases unmatched. The CDR3 totals 14 residues. The CDR3 coding sequence is TGTGCCAGCAGACAGGGGGATTTGAACACTGAAGCTTTCTTT. It translates to CASRQGDLNTEAFF.

Turning to this clonotype: A read error may account for a junction end that differs from germline. This chain joins TRBV7-7 and TRBJ2-1, with TRBD2 identical over 7 bases. The CDR3 is 17 amino acids. Germline values: CDR1 SSHAT, CDR2 FNYEAQ (reference sequence). CDR3 residues: CASSALRGSGLGNEQFF. DNA for the CDR3: TGTGCTAGCAGCGCCCTGAGGGGTAGCGGGTTGGGGAATGAGCAGTTCTTC.

The chain links TRBV7-2 to TRBJ2-5; D might be TRBD1 (5 bases). Deletions cut 2 bases from V and 2 bases from J, with 9 bases between. Germline CDR1 and CDR2: SGHTA and FQGNSA. The length of the CDR3 is 14 residues. The CDR3 nucleotides are TGTGCCAGCAGCTTAAGCAGGGTACAAGAGACCCAGTACTTC. Its translation is CASSLSRVQETQYF. The variable domain in full, with the rest retrieved from reference TRBV7-2 and TRBJ2-5, is GAGVSQSPSNKVTEKGKDVELRCDPISGHTALYWYRQSLGQGLEFLIYFQGNSAPDKSGLPSDRFSAERTGGSVSTLTIQRTQQEDSAVYLCASSLSRVQETQYFGPGTRLLVL.

The genes are TRBV12-3 or TRBV12-4 and TRBJ1-1; 7 bases line up with TRBD1. The J segment lost 3 bases and the V segment lost 6 bases, leaving 7 bases of the junction unmatched. This CDR3 spans 14 amino acids. DNA for the CDR3: TGTGCCAGCAGGGGACAGATTAGCGACACTGAAGCTTTCTTT. It codes for CASRGQISDTEAFF.